A selection of T cell receptor beta chains follows, all from one sample in a study of blood T cells in healthy people across ages. One entry per CDR3 protein results from TCRdb running MiXCR on the 5' RACE reads. The sample shows 550,000 to 800,000 distinct CDR3 sequences, roughly 20% of them seen only once. The sample was blood. These TCRs come from a man between 65 and 85 years old in good health. Each CDR3 is given with its conserved first and last residue. The D gene is left open where the match is weak. Rows may omit the clone size; those that give it use once, few, many or a size class.

size	V	D	J	CDR3	DNA
few	TRBV7-9	NA	TRBJ2-1	CASSPTNYNEQLF	TGTGCCAGCAGCCCTACGAATTACAATGAGCAGCTCTTC
NA	TRBV29-1	NA	TRBJ1-3	CSVNEGGNTIYF	TGCAGCGTTAACGAAGGTGGAAACACCATATATTTT
few	TRBV3-1	NA	TRBJ2-7	CASSQDQGSEQYF	TGTGCCAGCAGCCAAGATCAGGGATCCGAGCAGTACTTC
NA	TRBV28	TRBD1	TRBJ2-2	CASRPQGADTGELFF	TGTGCCAGCAGACCACAGGGGGCGGACACCGGGGAGCTGTTTTTT
NA	TRBV5-1	NA	TRBJ2-3	CASSLSSGALADTQYF	TGCGCCAGCAGCTTGTCCTCCGGGGCCCTAGCAGATACGCAGTATTTT
NA	TRBV29-1	NA	TRBJ1-2	CSVEFRPYGYTF	TGCAGCGTTGAATTCAGGCCTTATGGCTACACCTTC
NA	TRBV9	NA	TRBJ2-7	CASSVGTGDSSYEQYF	TGTGCCAGCAGCGTAGGGACGGGGGACAGCTCCTACGAGCAGTACTTC
NA	TRBV12-3/TRBV12-4	NA	TRBJ1-4	CASSLYGEKLFF	TGTGCCAGCAGTTTATATGGTGAAAAACTGTTTTTT
NA	TRBV7-3	TRBD2	TRBJ2-5	CASSYTSGISSYIEQLF	TGTGCCAGCAGCTATACTAGCGGGATTTCTTCCTACATTGAGCAGCTCTTC
NA	TRBV6-2/TRBV6-3	NA	TRBJ2-5	CASSRLIELQQQETQYF	TGTGCCAGCAGCCGACTCATTGAACTACAACAACAAGAGACCCAGTACTTC
few	TRBV18	NA	TRBJ1-4	CASSPGKFGSEKLFF	TGTGCCAGCTCACCCGGGAAATTTGGATCTGAAAAACTGTTTTTT
NA	TRBV9	TRBD2	TRBJ2-1	CASSAGTNPYNEQFF	TGTGCCAGCAGCGCCGGGACTAACCCCTACAATGAGCAGTTCTTC
NA	TRBV24-1	NA	TRBJ1-3	CASGLYSGNTIYF	TGTGCCAGTGGACTTTACTCTGGAAACACCATATATTTT
NA	TRBV3-1	NA	TRBJ1-4	CASSQTQSNEKLFF	TGTGCCAGCAGCCAGACACAGAGTAATGAAAAACTGTTTTTT
NA	TRBV12-3/TRBV12-4	NA	TRBJ2-3	CASSLQRDTQYF	TGTGCCAGCAGTCTGCAGAGGGATACGCAGTATTTT
NA	TRBV19	NA	TRBJ2-5	CASSIDQQGLETQYF	TGTGCCAGTAGTATAGATCAGCAGGGTTTAGAGACCCAGTACTTC
NA	TRBV3-1	NA	TRBJ2-7	CASSHRSLEQYF	TGTGCCAGCAGCCACCGGAGCCTCGAGCAGTACTTC
few	TRBV20-1	TRBD2	TRBJ2-5	CSAPLGGGQETQYF	TGCAGTGCACCGCTCGGGGGAGGGCAAGAGACCCAGTACTTC
NA	TRBV12-3/TRBV12-4	TRBD1	TRBJ2-1	CASSYLTGAVEQFF	TGTGCCAGCAGTTACCTTACAGGGGCGGTTGAGCAGTTCTTC
NA	TRBV20-1	TRBD2	TRBJ2-1	CSASDPSGSSNEQFF	TGCAGTGCTAGTGATCCCAGCGGGAGCTCCAATGAGCAGTTCTTC
few	TRBV24-1	NA	TRBJ2-7	CATSPRGADYEQYF	TGTGCCACCAGTCCGAGGGGCGCGGACTACGAGCAGTACTTC
NA	TRBV6-1	TRBD2	TRBJ2-7	CASSRQGTSGLYYEQYF	TGTGCCAGCAGCCGACAGGGGACTAGCGGGCTATACTACGAGCAGTACTTC
many	TRBV6-5	TRBD2	TRBJ2-2	CASRKSGSVTGELFF	TGTGCCAGCAGAAAGAGCGGGAGTGTAACCGGGGAGCTGTTTTTT
NA	TRBV12-3/TRBV12-4	TRBD2	TRBJ2-5	CASSWTSGTQETQYF	TGTGCCAGCAGTTGGACTAGCGGCACCCAAGAGACCCAGTACTTC
many	TRBV9	NA	TRBJ2-1	CASSSNPGDTKYNEQFF	TGTGCCAGCAGCTCCAACCCCGGGGACACAAAATACAATGAGCAGTTCTTC
NA	TRBV3-1	TRBD2	TRBJ2-2	CASSQPVTSGSAAGELFF	TGTGCCAGCAGCCAACCCGTTACTAGCGGGAGTGCGGCCGGGGAGCTGTTTTTT
NA	TRBV7-9	NA	TRBJ2-7	CASSSAGLEQYF	TGTGCCAGCAGCTCCGCCGGCCTCGAGCAGTACTTC
few	TRBV12-3/TRBV12-4	TRBD1	TRBJ1-5	CASSGQGGENSNQPQHF	TGTGCCAGCAGCGGACAGGGGGGGGAAAATAGCAATCAGCCCCAGCATTTT
few	TRBV11-2	NA	TRBJ1-4	CASSLMGADEKLFF	TGTGCCAGCAGCTTAATGGGGGCCGATGAAAAACTGTTTTTT
NA	TRBV4-1	TRBD1	TRBJ1-2	CASSQPGQGSSYGYTF	TGCGCCAGCAGCCAACCCGGACAGGGTTCAAGCTATGGCTACACCTTC
few	TRBV2	TRBD1	TRBJ1-5	CASKGTGDQPQHF	TGTGCCAGCAAGGGGACAGGGGATCAGCCCCAGCATTTT
few	TRBV5-5	NA	TRBJ2-3	CASSLVVSTDTQYF	TGTGCCAGCAGCTTGGTGGTTAGCACAGATACGCAGTATTTT
NA	TRBV7-2	NA	TRBJ2-1	CASSLGASVGSREQFF	TGTGCCAGCAGCTTAGGAGCTTCAGTGGGGTCAAGGGAGCAGTTCTTC
few	TRBV7-7	NA	TRBJ2-2	CASSFDLTGELFF	TGTGCTAGCAGCTTCGACCTGACCGGGGAGCTGTTTTTT
NA	TRBV2	NA	TRBJ1-6	CASSEGQGYNSPLHF	TGTGCCAGCAGTGAAGGTCAGGGATATAATTCACCCCTCCACTTT
NA	TRBV5-1	NA	TRBJ2-1	CASSLSQAPNEQFF	TGCGCCAGCAGCTTGAGCCAGGCCCCCAATGAGCAGTTCTTC
few	TRBV24-1	NA	TRBJ2-4	CATVRRGHQGAKNIQYF	TGTGCCACCGTGCGCAGGGGACACCAGGGGGCCAAAAACATTCAGTACTTC
NA	TRBV19	TRBD1	TRBJ2-7	CASSRGQSASYEQYF	TGTGCCAGTAGTAGGGGACAGTCCGCCTCCTACGAGCAGTACTTC
few	TRBV7-7	NA	TRBJ1-2	CASSPIGGRNYGYTF	TGTGCTAGCAGCCCCATAGGCGGACGGAACTATGGCTACACCTTC
few	TRBV5-1	TRBD1	TRBJ1-2	CASSTLQGGQGNYGYTF	TGCGCCAGCAGCACTCTGCAAGGTGGACAGGGGAACTATGGCTACACCTTC
NA	TRBV11-2	NA	TRBJ2-1	CASSLMLERNEQFF	TGTGCCAGCAGCTTAATGCTAGAAAGGAATGAGCAGTTCTTC
NA	TRBV7-9	TRBD2	TRBJ2-7	CASSPFGTSGGASSYEQYF	TGTGCCAGCAGCCCGTTCGGGACTAGCGGGGGGGCCTCCTCCTACGAGCAGTACTTC
NA	TRBV3-1	NA	TRBJ1-1	CASSQESSRRVTEAFF	TGTGCCAGCAGCCAAGAGTCGAGTCGCAGGGTCACTGAAGCTTTCTTT
NA	TRBV3-1	TRBD2	TRBJ2-5	CASSIAGEETQYF	TGTGCCAGCAGCATAGCGGGAGAAGAGACCCAGTACTTC
many	TRBV7-9	NA	TRBJ1-4	CASSSRQLRDEKLFF	TGTGCCAGCAGCTCCCGACAGCTTCGGGATGAAAAACTGTTTTTT
few	TRBV13	NA	TRBJ1-4	CASGRGPSTKSLFF	TGTGCCAGCGGCCGCGGGCCCTCAACAAAGTCACTGTTTTTT
NA	TRBV27	NA	TRBJ1-1	CAGSLSGQGWTEAFF	TGTGCCGGCAGTTTATCCGGGCAGGGATGGACTGAAGCTTTCTTT
NA	TRBV5-1	NA	TRBJ1-3	CASRSEGPPSGNTIYF	TGCGCCAGTCGGTCGGAGGGGCCTCCCTCTGGAAACACCATATATTTT
NA	TRBV10-3	TRBD1	TRBJ2-7	CATAGTALHEQYF	TGTGCCACCGCCGGGACAGCACTCCACGAGCAGTACTTC
few	TRBV6-1	NA	TRBJ2-2	CASSALPTVSGELFF	TGTGCCAGCAGTGCCCTTCCGACAGTTTCCGGGGAGCTGTTTTTT
many	TRBV4-3	TRBD1	TRBJ1-4	CASSPRDRPNEKLFF	TGCGCCAGCAGCCCCCGGGACAGGCCTAATGAAAAACTGTTTTTT
NA	TRBV6-2/TRBV6-3	TRBD2	TRBJ2-1	CASRGTSGNEQFF	TGTGCCAGCAGGGGGACTAGCGGAAATGAGCAGTTCTTC
NA	TRBV14	NA	TRBJ2-3	CASSLTVDTQYF	TGTGCCAGCAGCTTGACCGTGGATACGCAGTATTTT